This T cell receptor beta chain was obtained from a study of post-analysis software for immune sequencing data (dated by TCRdb to 2013 to 2016). As for the study more broadly: Disease courses on record covered relapsing-remitting, secondary progressive and progressive-relapsing multiple sclerosis, though some patients had no subtype annotation. The patient repertoires were set against 10 or so previously published healthy control repertoires from donors whose ages ranged from roughly 6 to 26 years. A subset of samples was prepared in parallel using single-end sample barcoding, then pooled and co-amplified after Illumina adapter ligation.

Concerning this clonotype: Its cognate antigen has yet to be identified. No quality values exist for individual bases; no much larger clone is one base distant.

Receptors were amplified or captured by PCR. Sequencing relied on an Illumina HiSeq 2500. Unique molecular identifiers were incorporated into TCR beta cDNA libraries to reduce PCR and sequencing biases. Per 1 to 10 million input T cells, around 500,000 cDNA molecules were obtained, such that each molecule approximated one T cell. Patient libraries were prepared and sequenced with the same protocol used for the earlier healthy control dataset. Samples belonging to the same batch were prepared together, multiplexed and sequenced on a shared HiSeq lane. As for how the authors treated the data: MIGEC was used to process the raw barcoded reads, and molecular identifier groups with only a single read were discarded before consensus assembly and CDR3 extraction. Clonotype tables were post-analysed with VDJtools, normalizing diversity by down-sampling all datasets to the smallest sample size. Repertoire overlap clustering matched CDR3 amino acid but not nucleotide sequences to correct batch-related cross-sample contamination. The public reads were quality trimmed at Q25 with fastp and then assembled into clones with MiXCR by TCRdb, keeping productive beta chains. Under each unique CDR3 protein, matching rows form one entry showing the most common genes and DNA. The V and J calls shown here were made by TCRdb, not taken from the authors' results. Recorded for this sample are 350,000 to 500,000 distinct CDR3 sequences; over 30% of them occurred a single time. The ten largest clones capture under 9% of the sample.

For CDR1 and CDR2, the germline V gene lists SGHVS and FNYEAQ. The CDR3 covers 16 residues, taking in both the cysteine and the phenylalanine. Left in the record is the CDR3 DNA by itself, 48 bases read in frame from the first base. Relative to germline, V is 2 bases shorter and J is 4 bases shorter, with 17 bases between their ends. Overall study results and their limits: Strong co-clustering of samples prepared in the same batch was shown by direct clustering with F measure, prompting a batch-effect correction. Significantly lower normalized Chao1 diversity was found in multiple sclerosis patients than in controls, suggesting substantial peripheral T-cell clonal expansion. Significantly higher frequencies in patients than in controls were found for a few TRBV segments, including TRBV5-6, TRBV5-1 and TRBV20-1. The multiple sclerosis patient group was slightly younger than the control group.

To demonstrate the VDJtools post-analysis software, the study profiled TCR beta repertoires from the peripheral blood of 10 to 15 young patients with multiple sclerosis. The multiple sclerosis patients were children and adolescents ranging in age from roughly 6 to 16 years. The TCR originated in a girl aged 2 to 10 with multiple sclerosis. The V gene is TRBV7-6 and the J gene is TRBJ1-1; TRBD1 is a weak D gene call, 5 bases matching. The sample consisted of blood. The DNA reads TGTGCCAGCAGCTTATTTGGTCCGGGGACCCCCACTGAAGCTTTCTTT. It is translated as CASSLFGPGTPTEAFF.